This T cell receptor (beta chain) is from a study of blood T cell repertoires in COVID-19. After removal of 9 bases from V and 7 bases from J, the junction contained 1 base not matched to a gene. The CDR3 consists of 13 residues. Germline CDR1 and CDR2: MNHEY and SMNVEV (reference sequence). In assigning cohorts, the study relied on participant-reported clinical history. Clones were read by immunoSEQ multiplex PCR, and TCRdb kept only the in-frame ones, dropping some. The table lists approximately 490,000 clones, about 90% of them singletons. The rearrangement uses TRBV27 and TRBJ2-1, with 15 nucleotides matching TRBD2. Material for sequencing was PBMCs or T cells enriched from blood (not recorded which). The receptor comes from a woman aged 18-29 years who had recovered from COVID-19. The CDR3 DNA reads TGTGCCAGTGGACTAGCGGGGGGGAATGAGCAGTTCTTC. Encoded protein: CASGLAGGNEQFF.